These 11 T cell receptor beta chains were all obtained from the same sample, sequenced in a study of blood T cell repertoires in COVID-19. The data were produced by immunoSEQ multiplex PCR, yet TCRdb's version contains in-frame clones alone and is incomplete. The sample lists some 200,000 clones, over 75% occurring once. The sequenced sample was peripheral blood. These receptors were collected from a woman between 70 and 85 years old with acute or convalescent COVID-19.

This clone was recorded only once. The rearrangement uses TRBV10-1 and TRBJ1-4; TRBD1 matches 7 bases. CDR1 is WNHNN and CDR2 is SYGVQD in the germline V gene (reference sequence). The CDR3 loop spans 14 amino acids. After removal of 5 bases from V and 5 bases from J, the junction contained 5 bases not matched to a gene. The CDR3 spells CASSSGGENEKLFF. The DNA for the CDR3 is TGCGCCAGCAGTTCAGGGGGAGAGAATGAAAAACTGTTTTTT.

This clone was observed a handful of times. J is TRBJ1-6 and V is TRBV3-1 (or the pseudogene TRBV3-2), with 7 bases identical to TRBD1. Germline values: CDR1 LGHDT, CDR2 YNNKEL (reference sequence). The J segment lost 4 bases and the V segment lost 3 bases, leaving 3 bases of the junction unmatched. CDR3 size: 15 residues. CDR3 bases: TGTGCCAGCAGCCAGAGGGGACAGTATAATTCACCCCTCCACTTT. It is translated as CASSQRGQYNSPLHF.

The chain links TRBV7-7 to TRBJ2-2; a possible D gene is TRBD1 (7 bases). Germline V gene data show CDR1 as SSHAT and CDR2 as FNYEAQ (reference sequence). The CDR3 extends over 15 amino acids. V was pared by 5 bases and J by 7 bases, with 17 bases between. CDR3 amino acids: CASSAGQPTVGELFF. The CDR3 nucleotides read TGTGCCAGCAGCGCGGGACAGCCCACGGTCGGGGAGCTGTTTTTT. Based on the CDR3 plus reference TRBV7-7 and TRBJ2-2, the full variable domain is GAGVSQSPRYKVTKRGQDVTLRCDPISSHATLYWYQQALGQGPEFLTYFNYEAQPDKSGLPSDRFSAERPEGSISTLTIQRTEQRDSAMYRCASSAGQPTVGELFFGEGSRLTVL.

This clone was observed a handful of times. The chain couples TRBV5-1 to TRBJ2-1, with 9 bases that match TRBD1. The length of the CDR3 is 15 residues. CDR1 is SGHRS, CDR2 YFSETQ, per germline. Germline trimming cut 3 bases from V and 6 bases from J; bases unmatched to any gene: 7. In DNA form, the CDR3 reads TGCGCCAGCAGCTCCGGGACAGGGTTCTTCAATGAGCAGTTCTTC. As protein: CASSSGTGFFNEQFF. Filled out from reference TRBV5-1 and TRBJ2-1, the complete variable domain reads KAGVTQTPRYLIKTRGQQVTLSCSPISGHRSVSWYQQTPGQGLQFLFEYFSETQRNKGNFPGRFSGRQFSNSRSEMNVSTLELGDSALYLCASSSGTGFFNEQFFGPGTRLTVL.

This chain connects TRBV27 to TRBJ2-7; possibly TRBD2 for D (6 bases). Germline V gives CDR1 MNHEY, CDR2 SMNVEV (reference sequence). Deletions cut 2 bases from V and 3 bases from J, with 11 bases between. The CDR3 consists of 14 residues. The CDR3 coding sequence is TGTGCCAGCAGTTTAACTAGCACAATCTACGAGCAGTACTTC. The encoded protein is CASSLTSTIYEQYF.

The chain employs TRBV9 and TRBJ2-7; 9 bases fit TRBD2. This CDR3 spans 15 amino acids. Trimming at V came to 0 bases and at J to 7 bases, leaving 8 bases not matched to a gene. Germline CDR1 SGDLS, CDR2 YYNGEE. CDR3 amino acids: CASSVGVAGVWEQYF. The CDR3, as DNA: TGTGCCAGCAGCGTAGGGGTAGCGGGAGTTTGGGAGCAGTACTTC.

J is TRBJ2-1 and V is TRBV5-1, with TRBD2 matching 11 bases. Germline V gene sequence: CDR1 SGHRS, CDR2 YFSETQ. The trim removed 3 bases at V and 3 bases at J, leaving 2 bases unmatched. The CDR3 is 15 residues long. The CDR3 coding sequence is TGCGCCAGCAGCTCGACTAGCGGGGTCTACAATGAGCAGTTCTTC. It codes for CASSSTSGVYNEQFF.

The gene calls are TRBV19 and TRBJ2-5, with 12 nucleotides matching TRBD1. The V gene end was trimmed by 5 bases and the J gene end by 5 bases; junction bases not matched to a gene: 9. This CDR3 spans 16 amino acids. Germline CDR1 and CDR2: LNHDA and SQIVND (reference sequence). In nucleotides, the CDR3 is TGTGCCAGTAGTCCCACCCGGGGACAGGGGGCCGAGACCCAGTACTTC. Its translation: CASSPTRGQGAETQYF.

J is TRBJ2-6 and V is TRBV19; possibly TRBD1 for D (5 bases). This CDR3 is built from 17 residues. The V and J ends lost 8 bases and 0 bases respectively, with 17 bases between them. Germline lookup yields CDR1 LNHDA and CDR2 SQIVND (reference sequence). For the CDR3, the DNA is TGTGCCAGTTCGACAGCGTTAACGTACTCTGGGGCCAACGTCCTGACTTTC. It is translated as CASSTALTYSGANVLTF.

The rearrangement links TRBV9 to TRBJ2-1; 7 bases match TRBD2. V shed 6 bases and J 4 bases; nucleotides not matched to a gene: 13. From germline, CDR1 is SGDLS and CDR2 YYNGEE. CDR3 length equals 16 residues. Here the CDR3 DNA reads TGTGCCAGCAAGTCTCCCCGGGCTAGCGGATACAATGAGCAGTTCTTC. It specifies CASKSPRASGYNEQFF. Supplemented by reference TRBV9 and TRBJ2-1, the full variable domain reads DSGVTQTPKHLITATGQRVTLRCSPRSGDLSVYWYQQSLDQGLQFLIQYYNGEERAKGNILERFSAQQFPDLHSELNLSSLELGDSALYFCASKSPRASGYNEQFFGPGTRLTVL.

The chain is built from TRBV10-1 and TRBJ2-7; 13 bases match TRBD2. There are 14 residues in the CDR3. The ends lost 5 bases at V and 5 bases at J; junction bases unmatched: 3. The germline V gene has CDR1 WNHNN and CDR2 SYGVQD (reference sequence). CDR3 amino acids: CASSRTSGSHEQYF. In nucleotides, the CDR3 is TGCGCCAGCAGTCGGACTAGCGGGAGCCACGAGCAGTACTTC.